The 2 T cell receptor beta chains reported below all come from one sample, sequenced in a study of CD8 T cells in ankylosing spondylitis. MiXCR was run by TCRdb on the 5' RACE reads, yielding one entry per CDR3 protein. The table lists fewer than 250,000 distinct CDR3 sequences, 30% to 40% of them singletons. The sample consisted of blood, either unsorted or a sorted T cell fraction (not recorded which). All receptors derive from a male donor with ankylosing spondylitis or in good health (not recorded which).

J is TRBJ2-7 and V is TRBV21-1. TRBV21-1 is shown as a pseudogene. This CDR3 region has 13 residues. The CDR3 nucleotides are TGTGCCAGCAGCGATTCGATTCTCTACGAGCAGTACTTC. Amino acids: CASSDSILYEQYF.

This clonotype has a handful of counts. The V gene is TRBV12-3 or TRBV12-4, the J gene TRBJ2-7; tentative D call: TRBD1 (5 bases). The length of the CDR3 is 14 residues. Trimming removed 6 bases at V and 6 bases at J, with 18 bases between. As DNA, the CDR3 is TGTGCCAGCAGCCCGACAGAGGCGCGTCCCGAGCAGTACTTC. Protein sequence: CASSPTEARPEQYF.